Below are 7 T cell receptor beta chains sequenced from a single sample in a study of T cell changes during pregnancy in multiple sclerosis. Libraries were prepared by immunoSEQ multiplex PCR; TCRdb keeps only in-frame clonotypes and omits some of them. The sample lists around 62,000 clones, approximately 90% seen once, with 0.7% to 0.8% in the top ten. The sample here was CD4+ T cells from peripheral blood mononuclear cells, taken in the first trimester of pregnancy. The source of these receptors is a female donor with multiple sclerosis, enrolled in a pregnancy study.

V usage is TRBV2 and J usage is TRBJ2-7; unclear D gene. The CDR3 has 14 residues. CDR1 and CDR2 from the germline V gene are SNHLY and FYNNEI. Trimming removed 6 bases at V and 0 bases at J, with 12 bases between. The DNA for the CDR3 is TGTGCCAGCAGCTTCGACTCGAGCTCCTACGAGCAGTACTTC. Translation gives CASSFDSSSYEQYF. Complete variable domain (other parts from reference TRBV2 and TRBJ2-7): EPEVTQTPSHQVTQMGQEVILRCVPISNHLYFYWYRQILGQKVEFLVSFYNNEISEKSEIFDDQFSVERPDGSNFTLKIRSTKLEDSAMYFCASSFDSSSYEQYFGPGTRLTVT.

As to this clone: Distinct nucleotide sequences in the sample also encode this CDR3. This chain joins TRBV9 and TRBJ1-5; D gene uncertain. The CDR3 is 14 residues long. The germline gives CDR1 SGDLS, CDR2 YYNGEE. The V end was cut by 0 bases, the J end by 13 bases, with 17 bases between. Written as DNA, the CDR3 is TGTGCCAGCAGCGTAGGAGGGTCCGAGACGCCTCAGCATTTT. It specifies CASSVGGSETPQHF.

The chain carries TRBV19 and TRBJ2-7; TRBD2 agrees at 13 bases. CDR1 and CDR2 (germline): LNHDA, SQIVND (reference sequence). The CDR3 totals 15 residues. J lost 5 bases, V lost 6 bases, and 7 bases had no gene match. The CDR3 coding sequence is TGTGCCAGTAGCCAAGGACTAGCGGGGGCACACGAGCAGTACTTC. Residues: CASSQGLAGAHEQYF.

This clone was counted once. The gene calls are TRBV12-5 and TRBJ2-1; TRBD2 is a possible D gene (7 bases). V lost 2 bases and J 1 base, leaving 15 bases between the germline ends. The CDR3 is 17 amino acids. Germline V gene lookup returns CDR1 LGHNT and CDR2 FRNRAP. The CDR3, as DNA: TGTGCTAGTGGTTTGTGGGGGGGGCTGAGGTCCTACAATGAGCAGTTCTTC. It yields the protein CASGLWGGLRSYNEQFF. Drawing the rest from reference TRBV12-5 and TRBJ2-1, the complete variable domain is DARVTQTPRHKVTEMGQEVTMRCQPILGHNTVFWYRQTMMQGLELLAYFRNRAPLDDSGMPKDRFSAEMPDATLATLKIQPSEPRDSAVYFCASGLWGGLRSYNEQFFGPGTRLTVL.

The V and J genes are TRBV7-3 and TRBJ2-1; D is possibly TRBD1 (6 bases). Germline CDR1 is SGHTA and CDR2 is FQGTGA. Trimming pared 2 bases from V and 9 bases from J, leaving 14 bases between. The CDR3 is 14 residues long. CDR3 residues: CASSLPGTSGEQFF. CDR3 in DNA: TGTGCCAGCAGCTTACCAGGGACATCGGGTGAGCAGTTCTTC.

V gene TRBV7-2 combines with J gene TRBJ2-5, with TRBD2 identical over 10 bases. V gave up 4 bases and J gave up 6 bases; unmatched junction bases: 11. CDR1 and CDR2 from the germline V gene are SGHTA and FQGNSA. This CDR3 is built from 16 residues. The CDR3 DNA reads TGTGCCAGCAGCTCTTTCACTAGCGGGGTACTTCAGACCCAGTACTTC. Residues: CASSSFTSGVLQTQYF.

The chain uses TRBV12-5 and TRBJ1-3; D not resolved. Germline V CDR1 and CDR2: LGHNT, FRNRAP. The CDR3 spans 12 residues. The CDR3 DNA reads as TGTGCCGCCGGTATCTCTGGAAACACCATATATTTT. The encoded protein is CAAGISGNTIYF.